This T cell receptor (beta chain) was captured in a study of radiation and T cells in renal cell carcinoma (dated by TCRdb to 2018 to 2020). Notes on the research overall: In total, 50 to 60 samples underwent TCR beta sequencing: 25 or so tumors plus 27 peripheral blood samples. A total of 4 million to 5 million unique CDR3 nucleotide sequences, encoding roughly 2.7 million unique CDR3 amino acid sequences, were found across all 50 or so samples. Results the study describes overall, beyond this receptor: With a single-armed trial design, the study had no way to address how radiation dose or scheduling affects the TCR repertoire. An increase in top tumor clonotypes in blood was observed from baseline to 2 weeks post-radiation, followed by contraction by 4 weeks, which was taken to suggest transient expansion of tumor-resident clones. Because only small tumor regions of 0.85 to 1 g were available, the study did not capture intratumoral heterogeneity. Compared with controls, irradiated tumors had higher TCR clonality, as the top 100 clonotypes made up an average of around 50% of the repertoire, versus roughly 43% in nephrectomy-only tumors. Because pretreatment tumor biopsies were not available, the study could not determine whether clonotypes were already present within the tumor at baseline. Compared with control tumors, irradiated tumors had a greater number of dominant CDR3 motifs, and these motifs made up a bigger portion of the repertoire.

TCR beta libraries were generated from genomic DNA with the immunoSEQ kit, following the manufacturer's recommendations. To prepare the libraries, a first multiplex PCR with proprietary primers was run, followed by a second PCR that added unique barcodes, and a bead cleanup was done after each round. Each sample batch included a kit-provided positive control reaction and a negative control reaction. The final libraries underwent checking on an Agilent 4200 TapeStation D1000 ScreenTape, volumetric pooling, and quantification by qPCR. Sequencing was performed on an Illumina NextSeq500 using a MidOutput 150-cycle cartridge, with 156 Read1 cycles, 15 Index1 cycles, and the kit custom primers. The pooled library was loaded at 0.8 to 1 pM with a roughly 20% PhiX control spike-in. Per the original workflow: Vendor-processed data were analyzed in R, and a clonotype was defined as all T cells sharing the same CDR3 nucleotide sequence. In the clone abundance analyses, frequencies in each sample were normalized to that sample's 10,000 most abundant clones. Public T cell clones, which averaged fewer than five per sample, were excluded before analysis. Dominant motifs were analyzed with ImmunoMap using the PAM10 matrix, a gap penalty of 30, and a homology threshold of 0.3, and motifs with a cumulative frequency of at least 0.01 were considered dominant. Tumor-enriched and baseline blood-enriched clonotypes were defined by at least a 32-fold difference in abundance between compartments. Tumor-blood repertoire similarity was measured with the Baroni-Urbani and Buser coefficient, and group comparisons used two-tailed Wilcoxon tests in R. TCRdb mirrors the immuneACCESS table, restricted to in-frame sequences. Some clones are absent from its copies; in checked studies, under half trace to an unresolved V gene, and the reason for the others is unknown. V and J calls and clone size are copied from that table; D and trimming were computed from the DNA. This sample is represented by some 14,000 clones; around 66% of them were singletons. The ten largest clones take up roughly 26% of the sample.

By how much of the sample it makes up, this clone is medium-sized (0.01 to 0.1%). Its antigen is unknown. No base qualities exist here, and no much larger clone lies one base off it. Germline trimming: 5 bases from V, 5 bases from J; junction bases outside gene matches: 8. From the cysteine up to the phenylalanine, the CDR3 has a length of 14 residues. Only CDR3 DNA remains: 42 bases, in frame from the first base. Via the germline V gene, CDR1 is SGHDN and CDR2 FVKESK. The time point label for this specimen denotes: tumor resected at nephrectomy. Taken with the paper, the label for treatment or condition translates to: 15 Gy SBRT to primary tumor, nephrectomy 4 weeks later. Samples were obtained from a clinical trial, in which 15 Gy stereotactic body radiation therapy was delivered to primary renal cell carcinomas and nephrectomy was performed 4 weeks later. Every patient's renal cell carcinoma showed clear cell pathology. The tumors were dissociated mechanically, digested with collagenase/hyaluronidase at 37 degrees C, processed in gentleMACS C tubes, and kept in liquid nitrogen. Genomic DNA for TCR sequencing was prepared using the QIAamp DNA Blood Mini Kit (Qiagen). The analyses included just those samples that passed every quality control check.

The sample here was tumor tissue, taken from a patient whose treatment included radiotherapy and nephrectomy. This chain joins TRBV14 to TRBJ2-7, and TRBD1 matches 8 of the central bases. The clonotype comes from a woman aged 70-85 years with renal cell carcinoma. The DNA sequence is TGTGCCAGCAGCTTACTGGGGACAGGTAACGAGCAGTACTTC. It translates to CASSLLGTGNEQYF.